The clone carrying this T cell receptor beta chain was found a few times. Per the original data handling: Amplifying reference gene primers gave estimates of nucleated cell counts. TCRdb keeps only in-frame clones here, not all; method: immunoSEQ multiplex PCR. V, J and clone size reflect that table, while D and trimming were determined from the DNA. The sample consists of roughly 260,000 clones, roughly 82% of them appearing once. The sample comes from a study of blood T cell repertoires in COVID-19. Study-wide background: Some COVID-19 samples were acute and others convalescent; all came from the United States, Italy and Spain. The cDNA or gDNA used as material had been derived from T cells, B-cell-depleted T cells, or PBMCs.

The CDR3 consists of 14 residues. V was cut by 3 bases and J by 7 bases, with 12 bases left in between. Germline CDR1 and CDR2: MNHEY and SVGAGI. Sequenced: peripheral blood. The rearrangement links TRBV6-5 to TRBJ1-4; tentative D call: TRBD1 (5 bases). The sequence came from a woman between 65 and 79 years old with acute or convalescent COVID-19. The CDR3 DNA is TGTGCCAGCAGTTATAAACAAGGGGCTGAAAAACTGTTTTTT. Translated, it gives CASSYKQGAEKLFF.